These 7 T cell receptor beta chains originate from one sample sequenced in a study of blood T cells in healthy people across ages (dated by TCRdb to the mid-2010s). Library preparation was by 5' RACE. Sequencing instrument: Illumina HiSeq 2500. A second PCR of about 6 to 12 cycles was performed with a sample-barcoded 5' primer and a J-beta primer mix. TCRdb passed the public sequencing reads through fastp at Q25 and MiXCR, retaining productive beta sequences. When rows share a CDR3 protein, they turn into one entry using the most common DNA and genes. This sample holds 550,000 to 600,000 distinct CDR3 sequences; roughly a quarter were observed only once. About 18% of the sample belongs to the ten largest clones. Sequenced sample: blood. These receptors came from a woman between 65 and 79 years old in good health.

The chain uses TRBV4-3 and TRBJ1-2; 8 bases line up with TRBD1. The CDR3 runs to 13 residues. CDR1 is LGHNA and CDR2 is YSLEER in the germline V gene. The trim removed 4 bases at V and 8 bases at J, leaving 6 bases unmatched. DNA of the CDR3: TGCGCCAGCAGCCGAGGGACAGGAGGCGGCTACACCTTC. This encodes CASSRGTGGGYTF.

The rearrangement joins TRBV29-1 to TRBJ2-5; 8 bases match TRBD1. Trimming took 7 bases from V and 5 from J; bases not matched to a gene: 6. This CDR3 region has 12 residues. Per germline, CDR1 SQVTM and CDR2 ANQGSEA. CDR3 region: CSGQGSLETQYF. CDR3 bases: TGCAGCGGACAGGGGTCTTTGGAGACCCAGTACTTC.

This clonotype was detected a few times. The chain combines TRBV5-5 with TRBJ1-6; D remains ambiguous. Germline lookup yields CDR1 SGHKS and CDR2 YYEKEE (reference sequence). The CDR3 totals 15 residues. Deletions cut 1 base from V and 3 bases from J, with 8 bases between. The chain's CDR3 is CASSLQANYNSPLHF. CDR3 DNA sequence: TGTGCCAGCAGCTTGCAGGCTAACTATAATTCACCCCTCCACTTT.

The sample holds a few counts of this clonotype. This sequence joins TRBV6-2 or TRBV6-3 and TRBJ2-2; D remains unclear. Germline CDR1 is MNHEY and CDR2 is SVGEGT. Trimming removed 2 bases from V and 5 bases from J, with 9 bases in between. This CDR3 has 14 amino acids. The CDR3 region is CASSYGRSTGELFF. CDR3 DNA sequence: TGTGCCAGCAGTTACGGTCGGTCGACCGGGGAGCTGTTTTTT.

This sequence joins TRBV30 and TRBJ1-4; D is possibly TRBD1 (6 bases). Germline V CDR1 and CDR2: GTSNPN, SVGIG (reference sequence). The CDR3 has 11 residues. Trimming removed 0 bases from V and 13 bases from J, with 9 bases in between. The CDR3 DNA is TGTGCCTGGAGTGTAACGACAGGACTGTTTTTT. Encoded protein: CAWSVTTGLFF. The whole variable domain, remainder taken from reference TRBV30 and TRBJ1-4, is SQTIHQWPATLVQPVGSPLSLECTVEGTSNPNLYWYRQAAGRGLQLLFYSVGIGQISSEVPQNLSASRPQDRQFILSSKKLLLSDSGFYLCAWSVTTGLFFGSGTQLSVL.

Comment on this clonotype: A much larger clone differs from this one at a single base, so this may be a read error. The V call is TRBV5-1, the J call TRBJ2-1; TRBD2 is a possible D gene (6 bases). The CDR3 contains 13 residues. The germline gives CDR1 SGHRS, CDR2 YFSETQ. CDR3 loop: CAGSLEWGVEQFF. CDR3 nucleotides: TGCGCCGGCAGCTTGGAGTGGGGGGTTGAGCAGTTCTTC.

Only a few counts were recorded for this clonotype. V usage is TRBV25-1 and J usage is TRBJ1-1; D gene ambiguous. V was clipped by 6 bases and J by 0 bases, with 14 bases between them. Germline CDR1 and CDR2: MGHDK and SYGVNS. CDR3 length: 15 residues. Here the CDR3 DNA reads TGTGCCAGCAGGAAGGCAGATCCTTTGAACACTGAAGCTTTCTTT. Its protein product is CASRKADPLNTEAFF.